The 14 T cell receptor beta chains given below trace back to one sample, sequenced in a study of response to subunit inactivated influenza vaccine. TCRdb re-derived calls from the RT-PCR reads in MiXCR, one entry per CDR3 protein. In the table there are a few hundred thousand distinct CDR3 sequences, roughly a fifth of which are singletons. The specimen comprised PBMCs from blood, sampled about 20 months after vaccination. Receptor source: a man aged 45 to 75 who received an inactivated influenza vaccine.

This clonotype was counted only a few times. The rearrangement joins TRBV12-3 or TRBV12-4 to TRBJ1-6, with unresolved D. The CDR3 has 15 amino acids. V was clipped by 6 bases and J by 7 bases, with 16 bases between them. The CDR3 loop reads CASRLRQSLNSPLHF. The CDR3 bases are TGTGCCAGCAGGTTGCGACAAAGCTTAAATTCACCCCTCCACTTT.

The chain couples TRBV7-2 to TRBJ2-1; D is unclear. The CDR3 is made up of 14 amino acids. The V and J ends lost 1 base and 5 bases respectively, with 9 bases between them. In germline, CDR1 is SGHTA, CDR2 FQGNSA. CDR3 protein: CASSLGGSHNEQFF. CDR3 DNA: TGTGCCAGCAGCTTAGGAGGCAGCCACAATGAGCAGTTCTTC.

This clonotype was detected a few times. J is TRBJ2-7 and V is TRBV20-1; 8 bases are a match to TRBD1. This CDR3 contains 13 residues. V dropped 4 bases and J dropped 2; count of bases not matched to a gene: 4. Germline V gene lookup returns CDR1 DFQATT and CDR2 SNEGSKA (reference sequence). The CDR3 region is CSANQGAAYEQYF. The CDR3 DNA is TGCAGTGCTAACCAGGGGGCAGCCTACGAGCAGTACTTC.

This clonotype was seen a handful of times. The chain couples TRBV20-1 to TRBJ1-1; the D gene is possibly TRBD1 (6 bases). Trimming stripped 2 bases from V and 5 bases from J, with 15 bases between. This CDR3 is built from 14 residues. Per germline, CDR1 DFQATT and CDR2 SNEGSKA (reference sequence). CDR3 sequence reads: CSARLGGPRTEAFF. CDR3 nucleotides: TGCAGTGCTAGACTTGGGGGGCCGCGGACTGAAGCTTTCTTT.

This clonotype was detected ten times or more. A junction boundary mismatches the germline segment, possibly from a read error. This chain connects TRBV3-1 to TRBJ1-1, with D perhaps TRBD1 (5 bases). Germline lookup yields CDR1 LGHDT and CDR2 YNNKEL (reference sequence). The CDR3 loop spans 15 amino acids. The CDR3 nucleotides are TGTGCCAGCAGCCAAGACGGGGCAGTGAAAACTGAAGCTTTCTTT. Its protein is CASSQDGAVKTEAFF.

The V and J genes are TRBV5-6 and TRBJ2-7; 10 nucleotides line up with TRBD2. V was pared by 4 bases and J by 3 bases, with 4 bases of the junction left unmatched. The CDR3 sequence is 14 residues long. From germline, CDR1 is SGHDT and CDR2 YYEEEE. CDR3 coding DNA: TGTGCCAGCAGCCTTACTAGCGGGGTCTACGAGCAGTACTTC. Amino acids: CASSLTSGVYEQYF.

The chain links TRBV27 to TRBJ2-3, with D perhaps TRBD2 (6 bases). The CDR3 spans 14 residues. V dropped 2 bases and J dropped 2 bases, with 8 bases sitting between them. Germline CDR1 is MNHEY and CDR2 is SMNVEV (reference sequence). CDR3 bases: TGTGCCAGCAGTTTAAGGGACTCCACAGATACGCAGTATTTT. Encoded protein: CASSLRDSTDTQYF.

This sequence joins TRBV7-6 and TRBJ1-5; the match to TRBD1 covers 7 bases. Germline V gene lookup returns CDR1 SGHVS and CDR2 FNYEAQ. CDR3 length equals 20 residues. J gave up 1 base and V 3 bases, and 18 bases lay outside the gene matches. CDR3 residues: CASSFRVGEQGVVSNQPQHF. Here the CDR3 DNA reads TGTGCCAGCAGCTTCCGAGTGGGTGAGCAGGGGGTGGTAAGCAATCAGCCCCAGCATTTT.

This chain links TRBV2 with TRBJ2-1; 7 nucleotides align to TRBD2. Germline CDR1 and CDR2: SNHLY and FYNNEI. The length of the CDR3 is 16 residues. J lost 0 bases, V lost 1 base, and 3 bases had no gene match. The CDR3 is CASSEDKRDSYNEQFF. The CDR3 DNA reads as TGTGCCAGCAGTGAAGATAAGCGGGACTCCTACAATGAGCAGTTCTTC.

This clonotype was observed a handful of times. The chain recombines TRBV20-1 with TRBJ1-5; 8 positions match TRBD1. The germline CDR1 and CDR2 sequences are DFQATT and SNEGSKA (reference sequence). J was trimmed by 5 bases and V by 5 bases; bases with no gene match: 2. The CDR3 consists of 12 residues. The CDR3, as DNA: TGCAGTGCTGGACAGGGTTATCAGCCCCAGCATTTT. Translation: CSAGQGYQPQHF.

The CDR3 region is CSANNRGSDSNQPQHF. The DNA for the CDR3 is TGCAGTGCAAACAACAGGGGTTCGGATAGCAATCAGCCCCAGCATTTT. The chain has TRBV20-1 and TRBJ1-5; 7 nucleotides agree with TRBD1. V gave up 6 bases and J gave up 0 bases; unmatched junction bases: 11. CDR1 and CDR2 from the germline V gene are DFQATT and SNEGSKA (reference sequence). This CDR3 is built from 16 residues.

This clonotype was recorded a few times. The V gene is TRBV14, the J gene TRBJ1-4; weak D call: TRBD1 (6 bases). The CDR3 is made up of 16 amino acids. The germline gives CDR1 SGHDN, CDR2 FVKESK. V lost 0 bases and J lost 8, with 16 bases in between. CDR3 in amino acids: CASSQDRRGKREKLFF. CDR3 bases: TGTGCCAGCAGCCAAGATAGAAGGGGGAAAAGGGAAAAACTGTTTTTT.

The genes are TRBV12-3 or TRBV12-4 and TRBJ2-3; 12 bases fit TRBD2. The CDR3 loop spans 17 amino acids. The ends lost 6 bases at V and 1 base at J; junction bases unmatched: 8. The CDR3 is CASRPLLAGGGTDTQYF. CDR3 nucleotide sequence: TGTGCCAGCAGACCCCTACTAGCGGGGGGTGGCACAGATACGCAGTATTTT.

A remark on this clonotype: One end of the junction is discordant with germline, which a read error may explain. The chain's CDR3 is CASRPFDISPRLAF. In nucleotides, the CDR3 is TGCGCCAGCAGACCCTTCGACATATCTCCGCGTCTGGCCTTT. This rearrangement joins TRBV5-1 to TRBJ1-1; the D is unclear. Looked up from germline, CDR1 is SGHRS and CDR2 is YFSETQ. The CDR3 sequence is 14 residues long.